This passage covers 23 T cell receptor beta chains from one sample sequenced in a study of T cell clonality in common variable immunodeficiency (dated by TCRdb to about 2015). Study-level results and caveats: Fewer deletions and N-nucleotide insertions were reportedly observed in CVID TCRbeta sequences, and highly modified clones with 13 or more V deletions were reportedly absent from CVID TCRbeta sequences.

The library was built by means of the immunoSEQ multiplex PCR assay. As stored in TCRdb, this immuneACCESS dataset retains in-frame rearrangements with V and J assigned. A fraction of the clones does not appear; measured against another copy, unresolved V genes explain less than half of the discrepancy, and the remainder lacks a known reason. The table records 25,000 to 35,000 clones for this sample, and not one of them appears only once. Around 3.1% of the sample belongs to the ten largest clones. These TCRs' antigens remain unknown. The source material was peripheral blood mononuclear cells. These receptors came from a human donor with common variable immunodeficiency.

With respect to this clone: The CDR3 is cut off 3 residues early in the read; its end comes from the germline J gene. The chain joins TRBV19 to TRBJ1-3, with 9 positions matching TRBD1. Germline CDR1 reads LNHDA; CDR2 reads SQIVND (reference sequence). Unmatched junction bases numbered 1, after V lost 3 bases and J lost 1 base. CDR3 size: 15 residues. The CDR3 reads CASSMGQGSGNTIYF. The part of the CDR3 DNA that was read is TGTGCCAGTAGTATGGGACAGGGATCTGGAAACACC.

This clone has at least ten counts. The CDR3 bases that were read are TGCGCCAGCAGCTCAGAGACAGGGCACTACGAG. Its translation: CASSSETGHYE. The full CDR3 protein is CASSSETGHYEQYF. The J gene is TRBJ2-7, the V gene TRBV5-1; TRBD1 matches at 7 bases. The read halts 3 residues ahead of the CDR3 end, with the missing end drawn from the germline J gene. Trimming took 3 bases from V and 3 from J; bases not matched to a gene: 6. This CDR3 comprises 14 residues. Germline CDR1 reads SGHRS; CDR2 reads YFSETQ.

On this clone itself: Coverage ceases 3 residues before the CDR3 finishes, and the germline J gene fills in the end. The chain recombines TRBV2 with TRBJ1-2; 7 positions match TRBD1. This CDR3 has 12 amino acids. Germline CDR1 SNHLY, CDR2 FYNNEI. The junction had 0 bases not matched to a gene; V was cut back by 1 base and J by 7 bases. CDR3 residues: CASSEDRGGYTF. The sequenced CDR3 bases are TGTGCCAGCAGTGAAGACAGGGGTGGC. The full variable domain, in which reference TRBV2 and TRBJ1-2 provide the parts outside the CDR3, is EPEVTQTPSHQVTQMGQEVILRCVPISNHLYFYWYRQILGQKVEFLVSFYNNEISEKSEIFDDQFSVERPDGSNFTLKIRSTKLEDSAMYFCASSEDRGGYTFGSGTRLTVV.

This clone was counted ten times or more. The read finishes 3 residues shy of the CDR3 end, and the germline J gene is used to complete it. The genes are TRBV20-1 and TRBJ2-7; D not resolved. The V and J ends lost 6 bases and 3 bases respectively, with 15 bases between them. Germline lookup yields CDR1 DFQATT and CDR2 SNEGSKA (reference sequence). There are 13 residues in the CDR3. The CDR3 protein is CSALNRVSYEQYF. The CDR3 bases that were read are TGCAGTGCCCTGAACCGTGTTAGCTACGAG.

This clone was counted only a few times. The read halts 3 residues ahead of the CDR3 end, with the missing end drawn from the germline J gene. The chain joins TRBV19 to TRBJ2-7; 7 nucleotides agree with TRBD1. This CDR3 contains 15 residues. J was trimmed by 0 bases and V by 2 bases; bases with no gene match: 4. Germline V gene lookup returns CDR1 LNHDA and CDR2 SQIVND (reference sequence). The CDR3 here is CASSITTGTSYEQYF. Incomplete CDR3 DNA: TGTGCCAGTAGTATAACGACAGGGACCTCCTACGAG.

This clone was seen more than once but under ten times. The sequenced fragment ends 3 residues before the CDR3 boundary, so the rest is inferred from the germline J gene. The chain carries TRBV5-1 and TRBJ2-5, with D unresolved. The CDR3 runs to 13 residues. Germline assignment: CDR1 SGHRS and CDR2 YFSETQ. V lost 0 bases and J 3 bases, leaving 6 bases between the germline ends. CDR3 DNA (partial): TGCGCCAGCAGCTTGGGCCGGGAAGAGACC. As protein: CASSLGREET. The entire CDR3 sequence reads CASSLGREETQYF.

This clone was seen ten or more times. The read finishes 3 residues shy of the CDR3 end, and the germline J gene is used to complete it. V usage is TRBV5-4 and J usage is TRBJ1-2; 9 bases match TRBD1. Germline V gene lookup returns CDR1 SGHNT and CDR2 YYREEE (reference sequence). The ends lost 1 base at V and 5 bases at J; junction bases unmatched: 3. This CDR3 is built from 14 residues. The CDR3 bases that were read are TGTGCCAGCAGCTTGAGGACAGGGGATTATGGC. Translating gives CASSLRTGDYG. The full CDR3 protein is CASSLRTGDYGYTF.

The table lists this clone with a few counts. Read sequence stops 3 residues before the CDR3 end, and the germline J gene provides the missing end. The genes are TRBV5-1 and TRBJ2-7; 8 nucleotides agree with TRBD1. Germline V gene sequence: CDR1 SGHRS, CDR2 YFSETQ. The CDR3 totals 18 residues. The V segment lost 6 bases and the J segment 0 bases; nucleotides outside the gene matches: 17. CDR3 amino acids: CASNLGTGSPIHSYEQYF. CDR3 DNA, as far as it was read: TGCGCCAGCAACCTCGGGACAGGAAGCCCTATCCACTCCTACGAG.

About this clone: The read finishes 3 residues shy of the CDR3 end, and the germline J gene is used to complete it. J is TRBJ2-2 and V is TRBV6-1; D is possibly TRBD2 (6 bases). Germline V gene data show CDR1 as MNHNS and CDR2 as SASEGT. The CDR3 has 16 residues. Trimming took off 0 bases at V and 1 base at J, with 9 bases between the two ends. The sequenced CDR3 bases are TGTGCCAGCAGTGAAGCCTTGACTAGGAACACCGGGGAG. Translated: CASSEALTRNTGE. The entire CDR3 sequence reads CASSEALTRNTGELFF.

This clone has ten or more counts. The CDR3 is cut off 3 residues early in the read; its end comes from the germline J gene. J is TRBJ2-1 and V is TRBV20-1; 10 bases are shared with TRBD2. V trimming: 0 bases; J trimming: 4 bases; junction bases outside the gene matches: 9. Per the germline V gene, CDR1 is DFQATT and CDR2 is SNEGSKA (reference sequence). The CDR3 totals 17 residues. The CDR3 protein is CSARDGEERGGYNEQFF. CDR3 bases read: TGCAGTGCTAGAGATGGGGAAGAGCGGGGGGGATACAATGAG.

This clone was picked up many times. The read halts 3 residues ahead of the CDR3 end, with the missing end drawn from the germline J gene. The chain carries TRBV10-3 and TRBJ1-6; TRBD1 agrees at 8 bases. The CDR3 has 16 residues. Trimming at V came to 0 bases and at J to 6 bases, leaving 4 bases not matched to a gene. Germline CDR1 reads ENHRY; CDR2 reads SYGVKD. The CDR3 reads CAISESGQGSNSPLHF. The DNA read from the CDR3 is TGTGCCATCAGTGAGTCAGGACAGGGATCTAATTCACCC.

This clone was counted only a few times. The read ends 3 residues shy of where the CDR3 ends; the end is completed using the germline J gene. The rearrangement uses TRBV5-1 and TRBJ2-3; D is possibly TRBD1 (5 bases). CDR3 length: 14 residues. Trimming shortened V by 2 bases and J by 6 bases, and 13 bases separated the two germline ends. CDR1 and CDR2 (germline): SGHRS, YFSETQ. Incomplete CDR3 DNA: TGCGCCAGCAGCTTATCAGGGTTCGCGGATACG. It yields the protein CASSLSGFADT. The complete CDR3 protein is CASSLSGFADTQYF. Drawing the rest from reference TRBV5-1 and TRBJ2-3, the complete variable domain is KAGVTQTPRYLIKTRGQQVTLSCSPISGHRSVSWYQQTPGQGLQFLFEYFSETQRNKGNFPGRFSGRQFSNSRSEMNVSTLELGDSALYLCASSLSGFADTQYFGPGTRLTVL.

This clone was found a few times. The read comes to an end 3 residues before the CDR3 does, leaving the germline J gene to fill in the end. The rearrangement joins TRBV5-6 to TRBJ1-6, with D tentatively TRBD1 (6 bases). The CDR3 covers 12 residues. CDR1 is SGHDT and CDR2 is YYEEEE in the germline V gene. V lost 6 bases and J 7 bases, leaving 8 bases between the germline ends. This CDR3 is CASKQGNSPLHF. CDR3 DNA (partial): TGTGCCAGCAAACAGGGAAATTCACCC.

This clone is classed as medium-sized (0.01 to 0.1%). The read halts 3 residues ahead of the CDR3 end, with the missing end drawn from the germline J gene. This rearrangement joins TRBV5-6 to TRBJ2-1; TRBD2 matches 8 bases. Trimming cost V 4 bases and J 2 bases; bases outside gene matches: 5. Germline V gives CDR1 SGHDT, CDR2 YYEEEE. CDR3 length: 15 amino acids. CDR3 loop: CASSHSGAPYNEQFF. The covered CDR3 bases are TGTGCCAGCAGCCATAGCGGGGCCCCCTACAATGAG.

On this clone: The read comes to an end 3 residues before the CDR3 does, leaving the germline J gene to fill in the end. The chain recombines TRBV6-1 with TRBJ1-5; 11 nucleotides agree with TRBD1. This CDR3 contains 16 residues. The V gene end was trimmed by 2 bases and the J gene end by 4 bases; junction bases not matched to a gene: 4. Germline V gene data show CDR1 as MNHNS and CDR2 as SASEGT. Here the CDR3 reads CASSEWTGGGNQPQHF. CDR3 DNA, as far as it was read: TGTGCCAGCAGTGAATGGACAGGGGGCGGTAATCAGCCC.

This clone has more than one count but fewer than ten. The CDR3 is cut off 3 residues early in the read; its end comes from the germline J gene. The chain has TRBV7-2 and TRBJ1-1; 9 nucleotides match TRBD1. Germline CDR1 reads SGHTA; CDR2 reads FQGNSA. V dropped 6 bases and J dropped 1; count of bases not matched to a gene: 6. CDR3 length: 15 residues. CDR3 bases read: TGTGCCAGCAGGGTCACAGGGGGCGAGAACACTGAA. As protein: CASRVTGGENTE. The whole CDR3 is CASRVTGGENTEAFF.

This clone occurred many times. The read ends 3 residues shy of where the CDR3 ends; the end is completed using the germline J gene. V gene TRBV18 combines with J gene TRBJ2-2, with 10 bases that match TRBD1. Germline CDR1 reads KGHSH; CDR2 reads LQKENI. This CDR3 contains 16 residues. Trimming cost V 3 bases and J 1 base; bases outside gene matches: 2. CDR3 loop: CASSPTGGLNTGELFF. The CDR3 bases that were read are TGTGCCAGCTCACCGACAGGGGGCCTGAACACCGGGGAG. Using reference TRBV18 and TRBJ2-2 for the parts outside the CDR3, the full variable domain is NAGVMQNPRHLVRRRGQEARLRCSPMKGHSHVYWYRQLPEEGLKFMVYLQKENIIDESGMPKERFSAEFPKEGPSILRIQQVVRGDSAAYFCASSPTGGLNTGELFFGEGSRLTVL.

This clone was recorded a few times. The read falls 3 residues short of the CDR3 end, and the missing part is taken from the germline J gene. The chain employs TRBV6-2 or TRBV6-3 and TRBJ2-1, with 13 bases that match TRBD2. Germline CDR1 reads MNHEY; CDR2 reads SVGEGT. Trimming at V came to 2 bases and at J to 9 bases, leaving 1 base not matched to a gene. The length of the CDR3 is 14 residues. CDR3 DNA (partial): TGTGCCAGCAGTTACACTAGCGGGGGGGCTGAG. As protein: CASSYTSGGAE. The CDR3 reads in full as CASSYTSGGAEQFF.

This clone was detected a few times. With the read ending 3 residues before the CDR3 end, the germline J gene is used to fill in that end. V usage is TRBV7-9 and J usage is TRBJ1-2, with a tentative D call TRBD1 (6 bases). This CDR3 contains 15 residues. Trimming removed 5 bases from V and 4 bases from J, with 17 bases in between. Germline V lookup: CDR1 SEHNR, CDR2 FQNEAQ (reference sequence). The CDR3 protein is CASSPAGTGPYGYTF. The DNA read from the CDR3 is TGTGCCAGCAGCCCGGCGGGTACAGGGCCCTATGGC.

This clone occurred many times. Mismatch with germline at one junction end may stem from a read error. Coverage ceases 3 residues before the CDR3 finishes, and the germline J gene fills in the end. The chain couples TRBV7-2 to TRBJ1-1; 8 bases map to TRBD1. The CDR3 length is 14 residues. CDR1 SGHTA and CDR2 FQGNSA come from the germline V gene. The CDR3 reads CASILQGVGTEAFF. CDR3 DNA, as far as it was read: TGTGCCAGCATCTTACAGGGGGTGGGCACTGAA.

This clone was picked up a small number of times. Read coverage stops 3 residues before the CDR3 terminus; the germline J gene supplies the remainder. The chain uses TRBV7-6 and TRBJ2-1; 9 bases agree with TRBD2. Germline CDR1 SGHVS, CDR2 FNYEAQ. CDR3 size: 15 residues. The trim removed 4 bases at V and 5 bases at J, leaving 6 bases unmatched. The CDR3 sequence is CASSSGLAVNNEQFF. Partial CDR3 DNA: TGTGCCAGCAGCTCGGGACTAGCAGTAAACAATGAG.

Concerning this clone itself: The missing CDR3 end, 3 residues past where the read stops, is filled in from the germline J gene. The V call is TRBV2, the J call TRBJ2-5, with TRBD2 matching over 8 bases. CDR1 is SNHLY, CDR2 FYNNEI, per germline. Trimming removed 4 bases from V and 4 bases from J; junction bases left unmatched: 8. The CDR3 is 15 amino acids. The part of the CDR3 DNA that was read is TGTGCCAGCAGTGTACCGGGACTAGTCACAGAGACC. Amino acid sequence: CASSVPGLVTET. The complete CDR3 protein is CASSVPGLVTETQYF.

This clone was seen more than once but under ten times. The observed sequence ends 3 residues before the CDR3 terminus, with the missing tail filled in from the germline J gene. The chain carries TRBV7-9 and TRBJ1-3, with a possible D match to TRBD1 (6 bases). The V end lost 6 bases, the J end lost 0 bases, and 12 bases lay between the germline ends. Germline assignment: CDR1 SEHNR and CDR2 FQNEAQ (reference sequence). This CDR3 region has 15 residues. The CDR3 sequence is CASSTTGFSGNTIYF. Incomplete CDR3 DNA: TGTGCCAGCAGTACGACAGGATTCTCTGGAAACACC.